These T cell receptor beta chains were read from a single sample in a study of T cells after somatic rescue of genetic block. TCRdb's copy holds only in-frame clones and misses some; the assay was immunoSEQ multiplex PCR. The table lists tens of thousands of clones, approximately 91% of them singletons. Sequences were obtained from peripheral blood mononuclear cells (PBMCs). Source of these receptors: a man in his thirties or forties. Both conserved end residues are part of each CDR3. The D gene is left open where the match is weak. Clone size is stated in some rows and not others, as once, few, many or a class when expanded.

d_call | j_call | clone_size | v_call | cdr3_nt | cdr3_aa
NA | TRBJ2-3 | NA | TRBV6-1 | TGTGCCAGCAGCGTCCTACAGGGTAGCACAGATACGCAGTATTTT | CASSVLQGSTDTQYF
TRBD1 | TRBJ2-5 | NA | TRBV5-1 | TGCGCCAGCAGCGCCACAGGGGTATGGGGAGAGACCCAGTACTTC | CASSATGVWGETQYF
TRBD1 | TRBJ2-7 | once | TRBV19 | TGTGCCAGTACACCGGGACAGGGGGCCTACGAGCAGTACTTC | CASTPGQGAYEQYF
NA | TRBJ2-6 | NA | TRBV9 | TGTGCCAGCAGCGCACCCCGGGTAGCTGGGGCCAACGTCCTGACTTTC | CASSAPRVAGANVLTF
TRBD2 | TRBJ2-3 | few | TRBV7-9 | TGTGCCAGCAGCCAGGGACTAGCGGAGTTCACAGATACGCAGTATTTT | CASSQGLAEFTDTQYF
NA | TRBJ2-1 | NA | TRBV7-2 | TGTGCCAGCAGCGCGTATAGAAATGAGCAGTTCTTC | CASSAYRNEQFF
NA | TRBJ1-1 | NA | TRBV19 | TGTGCCAGTAGTATAAGCATGAACACTGAAGCTTTCTTT | CASSISMNTEAFF
TRBD1 | TRBJ1-2 | NA | TRBV10-2 | TGCGCCAGCAGCTGGGACAGGGGGTACTATGGCTACACCTTC | CASSWDRGYYGYTF
TRBD1 | TRBJ2-7 | once | TRBV9 | TGTGCCAGCAGCACGGGACAGAAACAATCCTACGAGCAGTACTTC | CASSTGQKQSYEQYF
NA | TRBJ1-4 | NA | TRBV7-2 | TGTGCCAGCACCGTCAAGGGTACAGGCACCCATGAAAAACTGTTTTTT | CASTVKGTGTHEKLFF
NA | TRBJ2-1 | NA | TRBV7-6 | TGTGCCAGCAGCTCTGAACCGGTGACCTTCTACAATGAGCAGTTCTTC | CASSSEPVTFYNEQFF
NA | TRBJ2-2 | NA | TRBV10-2 | TGCGCCAGCTTTGACCTAAGCCGCACCGGGGAGCTGTTTTTT | CASFDLSRTGELFF
NA | TRBJ2-2 | NA | TRBV5-6 | TGTGCCAGCAGCCTAGACGTGGGCCGGTGGTCCGGGGAGCTGTTTTTT | CASSLDVGRWSGELFF
NA | TRBJ2-7 | NA | TRBV19 | TGTGCCAGTAGTATGCGGTTAGGTTCTCCTTACGAGCAGTACTTC | CASSMRLGSPYEQYF
NA | TRBJ1-1 | few | TRBV9 | TGTGCCAGCAGCGAGCCGGGACGAACTGAAGCTTTCTTT | CASSEPGRTEAFF
TRBD2 | TRBJ2-3 | NA | TRBV5-1 | TGCGCCAGCAGCGCCCGACTAGCGGGAGGACGGACAGATACGCAGTATTTT | CASSARLAGGRTDTQYF
NA | TRBJ1-2 | NA | TRBV10-2 | TGCGCCAGCTCGACCGACACCTCGGATGGCTACACCTTC | CASSTDTSDGYTF
NA | TRBJ2-4 | once | TRBV19 | TGTGCCAGTACCGGGGCCAGGGGCAGTAACATTCAGTACTTC | CASTGARGSNIQYF
NA | TRBJ2-7 | NA | TRBV11-2 | TGTGCCAGCAGCTTACCTTCTAGCTACGAGCAGTACTTC | CASSLPSSYEQYF
NA | TRBJ1-3 | NA | TRBV5-8 | TGTGCCAGCAGTTCCGGGTATCAGGGTGCCGGAAACACCATATATTTT | CASSSGYQGAGNTIYF
NA | TRBJ2-7 | NA | TRBV10-2 | TGCGCCAGCAGGAAATTTTCAGGGGACTACGAGCAGTACTTC | CASRKFSGDYEQYF
NA | TRBJ2-5 | NA | TRBV18 | TGTGCCAGCTCACCACGGACGCCGAGCGCGCAAGAGACCCAGTACTTC | CASSPRTPSAQETQYF
NA | TRBJ2-3 | NA | TRBV7-2 | TGTGCCAGCAGCTCCCCTGGGGTGCGGCTCAAAGCAGATACGCAGTATTTT | CASSSPGVRLKADTQYF
TRBD1 | TRBJ2-1 | once | TRBV5-1 | TGCGCCAGCAGCGCCAACCGCTGGGACAGGGACGAGCAGTTCTTC | CASSANRWDRDEQFF
TRBD2 | TRBJ2-3 | NA | TRBV7-3 | TGTGCCAGCAGCTTAGCGGGGGGGATCACAGATACGCAGTATTTT | CASSLAGGITDTQYF
NA | TRBJ2-7 | NA | TRBV27 | TGTGCCAGCAGTTTGGCCCCCCGGACGCAGGAGCAGTACTTC | CASSLAPRTQEQYF
TRBD2 | TRBJ2-1 | once | TRBV7-2 | TGTGCCAGCAGCCTCCTGGTCGTGGCGGGGGGTTACAATGAGCAGTTCTTC | CASSLLVVAGGYNEQFF
NA | TRBJ2-3 | NA | TRBV4-1 | TGCGCCAGCAGCCAATTGCCAACGTCCCGAGATACGCAGTATTTT | CASSQLPTSRDTQYF
NA | TRBJ1-1 | NA | TRBV2 | TGTGCCAGCAGTGAGGGACGGATGAACACTGAAGCTTTCTTT | CASSEGRMNTEAFF
NA | TRBJ2-3 | NA | TRBV5-1 | TGCGCCAGCAGCTTTCAGGCAGCATTGGTAGCCCGCACAGATACGCAGTATTTT | CASSFQAALVARTDTQYF
TRBD1 | TRBJ2-7 | NA | TRBV28 | TGTGCCAGCAGTTTACACGGGACAGGGAATATGGAGCAGTACTTC | CASSLHGTGNMEQYF
TRBD2 | TRBJ2-3 | NA | TRBV28 | TGTGCCAGCAGTTTCCCAAACAGCGGGACGGATACGCAGTATTTT | CASSFPNSGTDTQYF